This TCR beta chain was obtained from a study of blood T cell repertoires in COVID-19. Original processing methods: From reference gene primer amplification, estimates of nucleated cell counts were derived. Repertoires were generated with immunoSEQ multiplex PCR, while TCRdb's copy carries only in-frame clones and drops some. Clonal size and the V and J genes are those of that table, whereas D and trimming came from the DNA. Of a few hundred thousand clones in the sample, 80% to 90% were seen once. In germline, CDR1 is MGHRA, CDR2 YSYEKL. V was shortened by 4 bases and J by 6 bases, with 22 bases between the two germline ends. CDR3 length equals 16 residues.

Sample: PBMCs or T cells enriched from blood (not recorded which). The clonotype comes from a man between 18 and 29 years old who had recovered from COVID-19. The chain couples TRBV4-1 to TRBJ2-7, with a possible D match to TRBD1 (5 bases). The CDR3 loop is CASSLRIDLSRGEQYF. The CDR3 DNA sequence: TGCGCCAGCAGCCTACGCATAGACCTTAGTAGGGGCGAGCAGTACTTC.